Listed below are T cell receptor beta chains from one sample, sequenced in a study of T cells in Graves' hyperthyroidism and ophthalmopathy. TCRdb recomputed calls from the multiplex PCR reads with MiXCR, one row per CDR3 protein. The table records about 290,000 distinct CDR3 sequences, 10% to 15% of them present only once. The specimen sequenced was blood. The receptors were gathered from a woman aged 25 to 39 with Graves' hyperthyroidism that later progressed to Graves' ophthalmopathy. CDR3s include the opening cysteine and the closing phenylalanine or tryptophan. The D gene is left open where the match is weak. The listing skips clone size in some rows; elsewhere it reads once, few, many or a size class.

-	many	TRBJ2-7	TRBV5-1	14	CASSFGTQAYEQYF	TGCGCCAGCAGCTTTGGGACACAGGCCTACGAGCAGTACTTC
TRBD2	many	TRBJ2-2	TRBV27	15	CASRGLAENTGELFF	TGTGCCAGTCGCGGACTAGCGGAAAACACCGGGGAGCTGTTTTTT
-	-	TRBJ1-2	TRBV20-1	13	CSVGGALGYGYTF	TGCAGTGTAGGTGGGGCGCTGGGCTATGGCTACACCTTC
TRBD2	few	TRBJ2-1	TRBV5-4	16	CASSLESGGMYNEQFF	TGTGCCAGCAGCTTGGAGTCGGGAGGGATGTACAATGAGCAGTTCTTC
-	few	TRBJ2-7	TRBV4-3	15	CASSHWTAWGAEQYF	TGCGCCAGCAGCCACTGGACGGCGTGGGGGGCCGAGCAGTACTTC
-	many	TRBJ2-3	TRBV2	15	CASLWLNGGPDTQYF	TGTGCCAGCCTGTGGTTAAATGGTGGGCCAGATACGCAGTATTTT
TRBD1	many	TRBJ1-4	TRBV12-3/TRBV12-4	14	CASSPTGSNEKLFF	TGTGCCAGCAGCCCGACAGGGTCTAATGAAAAACTGTTTTTT
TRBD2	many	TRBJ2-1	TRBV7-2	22	CASSKSSVPGLAGLSSYNEQFF	TGTGCCAGCAGCAAAAGTTCCGTACCGGGACTAGCGGGATTGAGCTCCTACAATGAGCAGTTCTTC
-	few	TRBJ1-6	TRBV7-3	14	CASSLSSSGSPLHF	TGTGCCAGCAGCTTAAGCTCGAGTGGTTCACCCCTCCACTTT
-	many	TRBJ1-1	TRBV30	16	CAWSVERRYLNTEAFF	TGTGCCTGGAGTGTAGAGAGGCGATACTTGAACACTGAAGCTTTCTTT
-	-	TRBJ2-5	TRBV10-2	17	CASSESEAGGKQETQYF	TGCGCCAGCAGTGAGTCGGAAGCAGGAGGGAAGCAAGAGACCCAGTACTTC
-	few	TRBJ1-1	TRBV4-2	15	CASSQEAGGPTEAFF	TGTGCCAGCAGCCAAGAGGCTGGGGGGCCCACTGAAGCTTTCTTT
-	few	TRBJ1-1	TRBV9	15	CASSARVEGRTEAFF	TGTGCCAGCAGCGCTAGAGTCGAGGGGCGAACTGAAGCTTTCTTT
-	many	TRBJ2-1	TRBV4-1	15	CASSQEGTAGDEQFF	TGCGCCAGCAGCCAAGAGGGGACGGCAGGGGATGAGCAGTTCTTC
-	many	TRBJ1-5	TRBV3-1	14	CASSQRSGSQPQHF	TGTGCCAGCAGCCAACGTTCAGGGAGTCAGCCCCAGCATTTT
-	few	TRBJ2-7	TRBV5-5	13	CASSLGGPHEQYF	TGTGCCAGCAGCTTGGGGGGGCCCCACGAGCAGTACTTC
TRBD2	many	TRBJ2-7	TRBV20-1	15	CSARGLAGSSYEQYF	TGCAGTGCTAGAGGACTAGCGGGTAGCTCCTACGAGCAGTACTTC
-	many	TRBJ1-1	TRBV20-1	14	CSARSGFSNTEAFF	TGCAGTGCTAGGTCTGGGTTCTCGAACACTGAAGCTTTCTTT
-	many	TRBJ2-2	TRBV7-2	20	CASSLAGPGVWQGNTGELFF	TGTGCCAGCAGCTTAGCGGGGCCGGGGGTCTGGCAGGGAAACACCGGGGAGCTGTTTTTT
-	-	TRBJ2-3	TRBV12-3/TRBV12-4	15	CASRLRKASMDTQYF	TGTGCCAGCAGGCTAAGAAAGGCTAGCATGGATACGCAGTATTTT
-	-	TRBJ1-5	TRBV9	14	CASSLFQGNQPQHF	TGTGCCAGCAGCTTGTTCCAGGGGAATCAGCCCCAGCATTTT
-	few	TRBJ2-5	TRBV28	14	CASTVGDLQETQYF	TGTGCCAGCACCGTCGGGGACCTCCAAGAGACCCAGTACTTC
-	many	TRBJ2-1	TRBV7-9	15	CASNPGQGFAWEQFF	TGTGCCAGCAACCCCGGGCAGGGGTTTGCATGGGAGCAGTTCTTC
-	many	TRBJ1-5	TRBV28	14	CASIHGQNNQPQHF	TGTGCCAGCATCCACGGACAGAACAATCAGCCCCAGCATTTT
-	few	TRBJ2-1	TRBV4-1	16	CASSQVGRGPLNEQFF	TGCGCCAGCAGCCAAGTGGGACGGGGCCCCTTAAATGAGCAGTTCTTC
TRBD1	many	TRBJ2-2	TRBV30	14	CAWNRGLSTGELFF	TGTGCCTGGAACAGGGGGTTGAGCACCGGGGAGCTGTTTTTT
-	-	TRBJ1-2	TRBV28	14	CASSHSQGPYGYTF	TGTGCCAGCAGTCACAGTCAGGGGCCCTATGGCTACACCTTC